This T cell receptor beta chain stems from a study of cytomegalovirus exposure and HLA in healthy donors. Broader study findings: TCR beta V- and J-gene trimming was later associated with a missense DCLRE1C variant.

This clone was counted between two and nine times. What it binds is unknown. The primer mix had 60 Vbeta and 13 Jbeta primers. The table came from immunoSEQ multiplex PCR; TCRdb's copy has only in-frame clones and leaves some out. The table shows roughly 150,000 clones, with about three quarters occurring only once. Germline loops: CDR1 MNHNS, CDR2 SASEGT. This CDR3 contains 13 residues. Deletions cut 10 bases from V and 7 bases from J, with 17 bases between. The chain recombines TRBV6-1 with TRBJ1-5, with D possibly TRBD1 on 5 matching bases. The receptor was derived from a man aged 30-40 years in good health and CMV-seropositive. The sequenced material came from PBMCs. This CDR3 reads CATKGGSGQPQHF. The CDR3 nucleotides are TGTGCCACAAAGGGAGGGTCAGGGCAGCCCCAGCATTTT.